This TCR beta chain is drawn from a study of blood T cell repertoires in COVID-19. As for the study in general: Spain, Italy and the United States supplied samples that represented acute and convalescent COVID-19. Nucleic acid was either cDNA or gDNA, and it came from T cells, B-cell-depleted T cells, or PBMCs.

Germline CDR1 SSHAT, CDR2 FNYEAQ (reference sequence). The ends were cut back, 1 base at V and 0 bases at J, with 13 bases in the middle. The CDR3 covers 17 residues. In the original analysis: Amplification with reference gene primers provided the estimates of nucleated cell counts. Profiled with immunoSEQ multiplex PCR; TCRdb holds only in-frame clones, not every one. The DNA gave D and trimming, while V, J and clone size come from that table. The top ten hold over 10% of the sample, which has 120,000 to 150,000 clones, approximately 80% seen once. This receptor was identified in a man aged 55 to 70 with active or convalescent COVID-19. The chain has TRBV7-7 and TRBJ1-5, with no clear D. Sequenced: peripheral blood. The CDR3 loop reads CASSLEKEENSNQPQHF. The CDR3 region has the DNA TGTGCCAGCAGCTTAGAAAAGGAGGAAAATAGCAATCAGCCCCAGCATTTT.